This TCR beta chain was recorded in a study of vaccination effects on CD4 cells after COVID-19. Notes on this clone: What it binds is not known.

ViraFEST assay sequencing came after antigen-specific CD4+ T cells were expanded with viral peptide pools. Following culture for roughly 10 days, CD4+ T cells were isolated. The vaccine recipients had no prior SARS-CoV-2 infection, with negative nucleocapsid antibodies. Wells of around 2.2 million PBMC each were grown with about 9.5 IU/ml IL-2 and approximately 9.5 ug/ml peptides. On both days 3 and 7, half of the culture medium was replaced with IL-2 medium. TCRdb's copy holds only in-frame clones and misses some; the assay was immunoSEQ multiplex PCR. The table shows approximately 74,000 clones, with approximately 72% occurring only once. Overall study findings and caveats: Few convalescent patients, and no early post-infection timepoints, were available to the study. Substantial clonal contraction characterized both infection- and vaccine-induced clones late after vaccination.

CDR3 length: 16 amino acids. Germline V CDR1 and CDR2: SGHTA, FQGTGA. Trimming took off 1 base at V and 0 bases at J, with 10 bases between the two ends. This TCR was sampled from a human donor who received a COVID-19 vaccine. The sample was CD4+ T cells from PBMCs cultured with HCoV-NL63 spike peptides, taken before COVID-19 vaccination. V and J are TRBV7-3 and TRBJ2-1; possibly TRBD1 or TRBD2 for D (5 bases each). Here the CDR3 reads CASSLRGFSSYNEQFF. In DNA form, the CDR3 reads TGTGCCAGCAGCTTAAGGGGGTTTAGCTCCTACAATGAGCAGTTCTTC.